This T cell receptor (beta chain) was obtained from a study of blood T cell repertoires in COVID-19. Study as a whole: Samples came from the United States, Italy and Spain, spanning acute and convalescent COVID-19. The cDNA or gDNA used as material had been derived from T cells, B-cell-depleted T cells, or PBMCs.

Authors' processing steps: For nucleated cells, counts were estimated from reference gene primer amplification. Some clones are missing from TCRdb's copy, which holds only in-frame ones; the method was immunoSEQ multiplex PCR. D and trimming were read from the DNA, whereas the V and J calls and clone size are those reported in that table. The sample carries roughly 30,000 clones, approximately 88% recorded once. The CDR3 is 14 residues long. The germline CDR1 and CDR2 sequences are SGHRS and YFSETQ. Trimming cost V 4 bases and J 4 bases; bases outside gene matches: 7. The table lists this clone with a count of one.

The source is a man older than 75 with active COVID-19. Sequenced material: peripheral blood. The V call is TRBV5-1, the J call TRBJ1-1, with 7 bases fitting TRBD1. CDR3 sequence (DNA): TGCGCCAGCAGCGCCGGACAGGATCCCACTGAAGCTTTCTTT. Protein product: CASSAGQDPTEAFF.